The clone carrying this T cell receptor beta chain has just a few counts. What it binds is unknown. CD45RO/CCR7/CD25/CD127/CD95/CD27 separated CD4+ naive, central memory, regulatory and stem cell-like memory cells by sorting. The sample comes from a study of beta chain features in type 1 diabetes. General observations from the study: A potential influence of HLA type upon TCRB rearrangement remained unresolved herein. Although PCR might favor shorter templates, it would do so equally in patients and controls. TCRB CDR3s from Type 1 diabetes patients were moderately but significantly shorter in all four CD4+ subsets.

Expressed TCRB transcripts were sequenced because the entire RNA isolate underwent reverse transcription. Sequencing used immunoSEQ multiplex PCR; TCRdb keeps in-frame clones, though not all of them. The sample includes 250,000 to 300,000 clones, approximately 14% of them seen just once. The sample taken for sequencing was naive CD4+ T cells from blood. This sequence originates from a man aged 25-45 years with type 1 diabetes.

The CDR3 is CASRFLDIYNEQFF. CDR3 bases: TGCGCCAGCAGATTCCTGGACATTTACAATGAGCAGTTCTTC. V and J are TRBV5-1 and TRBJ2-1; weak D call: TRBD1 (5 bases). The V gene lost 5 bases and the J gene lost 4 bases, with 13 bases spanning the gap. CDR1 SGHRS and CDR2 YFSETQ come from the germline V gene. The CDR3 has 14 residues.